The rows below give T cell receptor beta chains drawn from one sample of a study of blood T cell repertoires in COVID-19. The data were produced by immunoSEQ multiplex PCR, yet TCRdb's version contains in-frame clones alone and is incomplete. The sample consists of a few hundred thousand clones, about 86% of them appearing once. Sequenced material: PBMCs or T cells enriched from blood (not recorded which). The source of these receptors is a man aged 25-45 years with acute COVID-19. Each CDR3 is given with its conserved first and last residue. Fields, in order: J gene, V gene, CDR3 protein.

j_call: TRBJ1-2
v_call: TRBV7-2
cdr3_aa: CASRTDSLGGYTF

j_call: TRBJ1-6
v_call: TRBV28
cdr3_aa: CASIPGLDSPLHF

j_call: TRBJ2-3
v_call: TRBV7-2
cdr3_aa: CASSLRQGARGTDTQYF

j_call: TRBJ2-5
v_call: TRBV7-2
cdr3_aa: CASSLDPGFETQYF

j_call: TRBJ2-2
v_call: TRBV5-4
cdr3_aa: CASRWEPNTGELFF

j_call: TRBJ2-2
v_call: TRBV27
cdr3_aa: CASSLIAGPNTGELFF

j_call: TRBJ1-6
v_call: TRBV5-1
cdr3_aa: CASSLAPGTDNSPLHF

j_call: TRBJ2-2
v_call: TRBV19
cdr3_aa: CASRRTGDGELFF

j_call: TRBJ2-2
v_call: TRBV5-1
cdr3_aa: CASRGLGRTGELFF

j_call: TRBJ1-2
v_call: TRBV19
cdr3_aa: CASSIQGRNYGYTF

j_call: TRBJ1-2
v_call: TRBV24-1
cdr3_aa: CATSEPGQEDGYTF

j_call: TRBJ1-2
v_call: TRBV25-1
cdr3_aa: CASSWETGADLIYYTF

j_call: TRBJ2-5
v_call: TRBV9
cdr3_aa: CASSGRGLAHQETQYF

j_call: TRBJ2-1
v_call: TRBV24-1
cdr3_aa: CATSEPMTSGNLYNEQFF

j_call: TRBJ2-5
v_call: TRBV5-4
cdr3_aa: CASSPRKREGQETQYF

j_call: TRBJ2-3
v_call: TRBV7-2
cdr3_aa: CASSPSGGTDTQYF

j_call: TRBJ2-1
v_call: TRBV27
cdr3_aa: CASSLTSGSSYNEQFF

j_call: TRBJ1-1
v_call: TRBV6-2/TRBV6-3
cdr3_aa: CASSYSINLPRAFF

j_call: TRBJ2-1
v_call: TRBV15
cdr3_aa: CATSGPSSYNEQFF

j_call: TRBJ2-6
v_call: TRBV3-1/TRBV3-2
cdr3_aa: CASSQDSSGANVLTF

j_call: TRBJ1-1
v_call: TRBV7-2
cdr3_aa: CASSLGTGGDTEAFF

j_call: TRBJ2-5
v_call: TRBV18
cdr3_aa: CASSPRGKQETQYF

j_call: TRBJ2-1
v_call: TRBV11-3
cdr3_aa: CATSYASGRGNEQFF

j_call: TRBJ2-3
v_call: TRBV10-1
cdr3_aa: CASSPPSLDTQYF

j_call: TRBJ2-4
v_call: TRBV4-1
cdr3_aa: CASSQGGTGYNIQYF

j_call: TRBJ1-2
v_call: TRBV11-2
cdr3_aa: CASSTHTHPGYTF

j_call: TRBJ1-2
v_call: TRBV6-5
cdr3_aa: CASRDDRGLSGYTF

j_call: TRBJ1-5
v_call: TRBV10-3
cdr3_aa: CAISESAGAGQPQHF

j_call: TRBJ2-5
v_call: TRBV7-2
cdr3_aa: CASSLAGAGETQYF

j_call: TRBJ1-2
v_call: TRBV3-1/TRBV3-2
cdr3_aa: CASSQVIRGTDGYTF

j_call: TRBJ1-5
v_call: TRBV5-5
cdr3_aa: CASSSLSDQPQHF

j_call: TRBJ1-1
v_call: TRBV11-2
cdr3_aa: CASSPGGNTEAFF

j_call: TRBJ1-1
v_call: TRBV2
cdr3_aa: CASSIDTLDTEAFF

j_call: TRBJ2-1
v_call: TRBV7-8
cdr3_aa: CASSLTIGEQFF

j_call: TRBJ2-2
v_call: TRBV7-2
cdr3_aa: CASSLGTGTGELFF

j_call: TRBJ1-5
v_call: TRBV28
cdr3_aa: CASSQLGTGDQPQHF

j_call: TRBJ2-5
v_call: TRBV5-1
cdr3_aa: CASSLSTLGGTQYF

j_call: TRBJ1-6
v_call: TRBV12-2
cdr3_aa: CASRLVTGPSSFTFNSPLHF

j_call: TRBJ1-3
v_call: TRBV24-1
cdr3_aa: CATSEGASSGNTIYF

j_call: TRBJ1-2
v_call: TRBV19
cdr3_aa: CASSRNRVAVTTANYGYTF

j_call: TRBJ2-3
v_call: TRBV7-2
cdr3_aa: CASSLETGNMQYF

j_call: TRBJ1-1
v_call: TRBV20-1
cdr3_aa: CSALDRAEAFF

j_call: TRBJ1-5
v_call: TRBV6-5
cdr3_aa: CASSYEGGINQPQHF

j_call: TRBJ2-1
v_call: TRBV7-2
cdr3_aa: CASSSHLNLAGAGEQFF

j_call: TRBJ2-2
v_call: TRBV4-1
cdr3_aa: CASSQEQGPGELFF